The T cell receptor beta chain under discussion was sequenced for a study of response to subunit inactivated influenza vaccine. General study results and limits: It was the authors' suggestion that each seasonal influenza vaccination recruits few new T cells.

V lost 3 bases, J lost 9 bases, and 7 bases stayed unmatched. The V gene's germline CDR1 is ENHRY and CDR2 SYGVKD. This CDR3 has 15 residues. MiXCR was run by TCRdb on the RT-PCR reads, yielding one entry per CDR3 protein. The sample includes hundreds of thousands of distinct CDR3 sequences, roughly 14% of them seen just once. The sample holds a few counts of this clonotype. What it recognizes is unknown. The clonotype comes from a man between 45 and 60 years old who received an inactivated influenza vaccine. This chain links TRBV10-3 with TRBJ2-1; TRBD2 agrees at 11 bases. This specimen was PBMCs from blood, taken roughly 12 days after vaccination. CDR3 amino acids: CAISDIAGGPVEQFF. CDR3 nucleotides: TGTGCCATCAGTGATATAGCGGGAGGGCCAGTTGAGCAGTTCTTC.